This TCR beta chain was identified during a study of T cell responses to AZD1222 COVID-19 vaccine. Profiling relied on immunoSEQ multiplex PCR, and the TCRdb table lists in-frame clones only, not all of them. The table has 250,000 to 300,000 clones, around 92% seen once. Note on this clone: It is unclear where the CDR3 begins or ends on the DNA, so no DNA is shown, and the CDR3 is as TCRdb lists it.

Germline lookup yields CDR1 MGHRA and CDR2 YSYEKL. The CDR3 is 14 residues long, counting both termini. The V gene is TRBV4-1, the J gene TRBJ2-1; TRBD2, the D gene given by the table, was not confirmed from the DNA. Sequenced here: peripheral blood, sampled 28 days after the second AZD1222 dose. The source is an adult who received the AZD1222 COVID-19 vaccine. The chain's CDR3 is CASSQVGGGSPWFF.